What follows are 30 T cell receptor beta chains derived from one specimen sequenced in a study of control samples from healthy donors and cancer patients. TCRdb's copy holds only in-frame clones and misses some; the assay was immunoSEQ multiplex PCR. The sample includes about 140,000 clones, roughly nine tenths of them seen just once. The sequenced sample was blood. The receptors originated from a man aged 18 to 30 in good health.

The CDR3 bases are TGTGCCAGCAGCCAAGGGTTTTCTACAGGGGGTTTCGGTGAGACCCAGTACTTC. Translated: CASSQGFSTGGFGETQYF. The genes are TRBV14 and TRBJ2-5, with 8 bases lining up with TRBD1. Per the germline V gene, CDR1 is SGHDN and CDR2 is FVKESK. The junction had 15 bases not matched to a gene; V was cut back by 1 base and J by 5 bases. The CDR3 runs 18 residues.

This rearrangement joins TRBV9 to TRBJ1-3, with 7 bases that match TRBD1. The CDR3 spans 16 residues. Germline assignment: CDR1 SGDLS and CDR2 YYNGEE. Losses at the gene ends were 3 bases for V and 3 bases for J; bases not matched to a gene: 9. In DNA, the CDR3 is TGTGCCAGCAGCGAAACAACAGGGGTTTATGGAAACACCATATATTTT. It codes for CASSETTGVYGNTIYF.

CDR3 loop: CASSPVGTDTEAFF. The DNA of the CDR3 is TGTGCCAGCTCACCGGTAGGGACGGACACTGAAGCTTTCTTT. This chain links TRBV18 with TRBJ1-1; weak D call: TRBD1 (5 bases). The CDR3 runs to 14 residues. Germline V gives CDR1 KGHSH, CDR2 LQKENI. V dropped 3 bases and J dropped 3 bases, with 11 bases sitting between them.

The chain carries TRBV18 and TRBJ1-3; D possibly corresponds to TRBD1 (5 bases). CDR1 is KGHSH and CDR2 is LQKENI in the germline V gene. Trimming shortened V by 0 bases and J by 2 bases, and 11 bases separated the two germline ends. This CDR3 region has 16 residues. CDR3 sequence reads: CASSPPERGAGNTIYF. The CDR3 DNA is TGTGCCAGCTCACCACCGGAACGGGGGGCTGGAAACACCATATATTTT.

The gene calls are TRBV6-5 and TRBJ1-2, with TRBD1 matching over 10 bases. V shed 2 bases and J 7 bases; nucleotides not matched to a gene: 4. The CDR3 covers 14 residues. Per germline, CDR1 MNHEY and CDR2 SVGAGI. CDR3 nucleotides: TGTGCCAGCAGTTACGGGACAGGGGTTTTTGGCTACACCTTC. The encoded protein is CASSYGTGVFGYTF.

CDR3 amino acids: CASSAGVGQLSGANVLTF. The CDR3 region has the DNA TGTGCCAGCAGTGCTGGCGTCGGTCAGCTCTCTGGGGCCAACGTCCTGACTTTC. V and J are TRBV2 and TRBJ2-6; no definite D call. Germline values: CDR1 SNHLY, CDR2 FYNNEI. V was clipped by 4 bases and J by 0 bases, with 16 bases between them. The CDR3 contains 18 residues.

The chain is built from TRBV27 and TRBJ1-1; 12 positions agree with TRBD1. V lost 5 bases to trimming and J lost 2 bases; unmatched junction nucleotides: 3. Per the germline V gene, CDR1 is MNHEY and CDR2 is SMNVEV (reference sequence). CDR3 length: 15 amino acids. CDR3 sequence: CASSPGQGANTEAFF. DNA of the CDR3: TGTGCCAGCAGTCCGGGACAGGGGGCTAACACTGAAGCTTTCTTT.

The rearrangement joins TRBV7-9 to TRBJ1-3, with D hard to call. Germline V gene lookup returns CDR1 SEHNR and CDR2 FQNEAQ (reference sequence). The CDR3 spans 16 residues. V shed 5 bases and J shed 0 bases, with 14 bases lying between them. The CDR3 loop is CASSPYDILSGNTIYF. DNA for the CDR3: TGTGCCAGCAGCCCATATGACATCCTCTCTGGAAACACCATATATTTT.

The chain carries TRBV7-2 and TRBJ2-1, with 8 nucleotides matching TRBD2. Germline V CDR1 and CDR2: SGHTA, FQGNSA. V shed 6 bases and J 4 bases; nucleotides not matched to a gene: 8. The CDR3 sequence is 15 residues long. The CDR3 region has the DNA TGTGCCAGCAGGGAGGGCGGGGGGTATTACAATGAGCAGTTCTTC. This codes for CASREGGGYYNEQFF.

The chain links TRBV19 to TRBJ1-1; D is unclear. The CDR3 runs to 13 residues. Trimming left V 6 bases short and J 5 bases short, with 13 bases between. The germline V gene has CDR1 LNHDA and CDR2 SQIVND (reference sequence). The CDR3 reads CASRVQGRTEAFF. The CDR3 DNA follows: TGTGCCAGTAGGGTCCAAGGGAGGACTGAAGCTTTCTTT.

This chain uses TRBV7-2 with TRBJ2-3; 11 bases fit TRBD2. This CDR3 is 15 amino acids long. V dropped 3 bases and J dropped 4; count of bases not matched to a gene: 3. Germline CDR1 reads SGHTA; CDR2 reads FQGNSA. The CDR3: CASSFLAGGPDTQYF. CDR3 DNA sequence: TGTGCCAGCAGCTTTCTAGCGGGGGGTCCAGATACGCAGTATTTT.

This clone was detected only a few times. The gene calls are TRBV27 and TRBJ2-5, with a possible D match to TRBD2 (7 bases). The V end was cut by 5 bases, the J end by 5 bases, with 18 bases between. The germline V gene encodes CDR1 MNHEY and CDR2 SMNVEV (reference sequence). This CDR3 is 15 amino acids long. The CDR3 sequence is CASSPPGEGWETQYF. The CDR3 DNA reads TGTGCCAGCAGTCCCCCAGGGGAGGGTTGGGAGACCCAGTACTTC.

The rearrangement joins TRBV3-1 (or the pseudogene TRBV3-2) to TRBJ1-1, with no clear D. The germline V and J ends were trimmed by 3 bases and 1 base, with 6 bases remaining between them. Germline V gives CDR1 LGHDT, CDR2 YNNKEL (reference sequence). CDR3 length: 13 residues. The CDR3 protein is CASSQIPNTEAFF. CDR3 coding DNA: TGTGCCAGCAGCCAGATACCGAACACTGAAGCTTTCTTT.

This chain links TRBV19 with TRBJ1-2, with TRBD1 as a possible D gene (5 bases). Germline-derived CDR1 and CDR2 are LNHDA and SQIVND (reference sequence). The CDR3 runs to 13 residues. V gave up 7 bases and J gave up 2 bases, with 11 bases separating them. The CDR3 DNA is TGTGCCAGTACCCCGACAGTGAACTATGGCTACACCTTC. It encodes CASTPTVNYGYTF.

This clone was observed a handful of times. J is TRBJ1-6 and V is TRBV5-1, with D unresolved. The CDR3 consists of 13 residues. Germline CDR1 SGHRS, CDR2 YFSETQ. V was clipped by 0 bases and J by 5 bases, with 3 bases between them. CDR3 sequence: CASSLADNSPLHF. Written as DNA, the CDR3 is TGCGCCAGCAGCTTGGCGGATAATTCACCCCTCCACTTT.

The chain uses TRBV7-3 and TRBJ2-7; D may be TRBD1 (5 bases). Trimming pared 3 bases from V and 0 bases from J, leaving 9 bases between. Germline CDR1 SGHTA, CDR2 FQGTGA. The CDR3 has 14 residues. The CDR3 nucleotides are TGTGCCAGCAGCTTTGACAGCACCTCCTACGAGCAGTACTTC. It is translated as CASSFDSTSYEQYF.

This chain links TRBV7-6 with TRBJ1-2; D not resolved. V lost 3 bases and J 4 bases, leaving 9 bases between the germline ends. This CDR3 spans 13 amino acids. CDR1 and CDR2 (germline): SGHVS, FNYEAQ. The CDR3 is CASSFLDGYGYTF. CDR3 in DNA: TGTGCCAGCAGCTTCTTAGACGGCTATGGCTACACCTTC.

The chain is built from TRBV24-1 and TRBJ2-1, with a tentative D call TRBD2 (7 bases). Trimming cost V 4 bases and J 3 bases, with 9 bases left between them. Per germline, CDR1 KGHDR and CDR2 SFDVKD. The CDR3 runs 14 residues. The DNA for the CDR3 is TGTGCCACCAGTGAAGGGGGGGGCTACAATGAGCAGTTCTTC. As protein: CATSEGGGYNEQFF.

This clone appeared a single time. The chain recombines TRBV7-2 with TRBJ1-5, with 8 bases lining up with TRBD1. Germline CDR1 and CDR2: SGHTA and FQGNSA. Trimming removed 5 bases from V and 0 bases from J; junction bases left unmatched: 12. This CDR3 is built from 18 residues. The CDR3 here is CASSPRDRTSFSNQPQHF. In DNA, the CDR3 is TGTGCCAGCAGCCCCCGGGACAGGACGAGTTTTAGCAATCAGCCCCAGCATTTT.

The J gene is TRBJ1-6, the V gene TRBV28; D is unresolved. With 6 bases removed from V and 7 bases from J, the gap between germline ends came to 10 bases. Germline-derived CDR1 and CDR2 are MDHEN and SYDVKM. This CDR3 comprises 13 residues. The CDR3 coding sequence is TGTGCCAGCAGGGCTCCTAAGAATTCACCCCTCCACTTT. It specifies CASRAPKNSPLHF.

As DNA, the CDR3 is TGTGCCAGCAGTTCCAAAGGTGCTAGCACAGATACGCAGTATTTT. Translation gives CASSSKGASTDTQYF. The chain has TRBV28 and TRBJ2-3; D gene ambiguous. Germline loops: CDR1 MDHEN, CDR2 SYDVKM. V dropped 4 bases and J dropped 0 bases, with 11 bases sitting between them. The CDR3 extends over 15 amino acids.

This clone came up once. V and J are TRBV11-2 and TRBJ1-1; D gene unclear. Deletions cut 5 bases from V and 1 base from J, with 11 bases between. CDR1 is SGHAT, CDR2 FQNNGV, per germline. The CDR3 sequence is 14 residues long. The CDR3 loop reads CASSVPIPNTEAFF. CDR3 nucleotide sequence: TGTGCCAGCAGCGTCCCTATCCCGAACACTGAAGCTTTCTTT.

The J gene is TRBJ2-7, the V gene TRBV4-1, with TRBD1 as a possible D gene (5 bases). The germline V gene encodes CDR1 MGHRA and CDR2 YSYEKL. V was clipped by 1 base and J by 4 bases, with 11 bases between them. The CDR3 totals 14 residues. CDR3 sequence reads: CASSQGKGDYEQYF. The DNA of the CDR3 is TGCGCCAGCAGCCAAGGCAAAGGGGATTACGAGCAGTACTTC.

The chain combines TRBV6-1 with TRBJ2-7; possibly TRBD1 or TRBD2 for D (5 bases each). There are 15 residues in the CDR3. Trimming took off 1 base at V and 4 bases at J, with 14 bases between the two ends. Germline lookup yields CDR1 MNHNS and CDR2 SASEGT. CDR3 in DNA: TGTGCCAGCAGTGAAGATTCCGGGGCCGGGTACGAGCAGTACTTC. Its protein product is CASSEDSGAGYEQYF.

The chain carries TRBV18 and TRBJ1-3, with TRBD1 matching over 10 bases. Trimming removed 4 bases from V and 4 bases from J; junction bases left unmatched: 7. In germline, CDR1 is KGHSH, CDR2 LQKENI. The CDR3 covers 16 residues. CDR3 nucleotide sequence: TGTGCCAGCTCACAGCCGGGACAGGGGACGGGAAACACCATATATTTT. Translating it yields CASSQPGQGTGNTIYF.

This chain links TRBV5-1 with TRBJ2-3, with D maybe TRBD2 (5 bases). CDR1 is SGHRS and CDR2 is YFSETQ in the germline V gene. The CDR3 totals 17 residues. Trimming removed 3 bases from V and 2 bases from J, with 19 bases in between. The CDR3 nucleotides are TGCGCCAGCAGCTGGAACACCCGGGGAATCCTCACAGATACGCAGTATTTT. Its protein is CASSWNTRGILTDTQYF.

This chain joins TRBV6-1 and TRBJ2-7; possibly TRBD2 for D (5 bases). V dropped 3 bases and J dropped 2 bases, with 11 bases sitting between them. The germline gives CDR1 MNHNS, CDR2 SASEGT. The CDR3 has 14 residues. The CDR3 loop is CASSDGSGTYEQYF. In DNA form, the CDR3 reads TGTGCCAGCAGTGATGGGAGTGGAACCTACGAGCAGTACTTC.

The V gene is TRBV5-1, the J gene TRBJ2-7, with 9 bases fitting TRBD1. The V segment lost 5 bases and the J segment 1 base; nucleotides outside the gene matches: 4. The germline CDR1 and CDR2 sequences are SGHRS and YFSETQ. This CDR3 contains 14 residues. The CDR3 protein is CASRTGTGSYEQYF. The CDR3, as DNA: TGCGCCAGCAGAACCGGGACAGGGTCCTACGAGCAGTACTTC.

The chain combines TRBV5-1 with TRBJ2-7; tentatively, D is TRBD1 or TRBD2 (5 bases each). This CDR3 has 13 residues. Per the germline V gene, CDR1 is SGHRS and CDR2 is YFSETQ. V was cut by 4 bases and J by 5 bases, with 13 bases left in between. The CDR3 coding sequence is TGCGCCAGCAGCAGCGGTGAGGGGCACGAGCAGTACTTC. Its translation is CASSSGEGHEQYF.

This chain joins TRBV28 and TRBJ2-2; TRBD2 matches at 12 bases. CDR3 length: 15 residues. J was trimmed by 4 bases and V by 9 bases; bases with no gene match: 6. CDR1 and CDR2 from the germline V gene are MDHEN and SYDVKM. In nucleotides, the CDR3 is TGTGCCAGTGAACCTAGCGGGGGGGGCACCGGGGAGCTGTTTTTT. Residues: CASEPSGGGTGELFF.